This T cell receptor (beta chain) emerged from a study of cytomegalovirus exposure and HLA in healthy donors. Whole-study findings and limits: In vitro work confirmed that a few CMV-associated chains recognize CMV antigens. In a later analysis, TCR beta V- and J-gene trimming showed a link to a missense DCLRE1C variant. Later work found that TCR association rates differed between HLA loci; DRB1 had the most and HLA-C the fewest.

V was clipped by 1 base and J by 6 bases, with 14 bases between them. The CDR3 has 15 amino acids. Germline V gene sequence: CDR1 LGHNA, CDR2 YNFKEQ. Turning to this clone: What it recognizes is unknown.

Researchers ran the PCR with 60 Vbeta and 13 Jbeta primers. TCRdb's copy holds only in-frame clones and misses some; the assay was immunoSEQ multiplex PCR. In the table there are 75,000 to 100,000 clones, approximately 72% of which are singletons. This chain uses TRBV4-2 with TRBJ2-3; D gene uncertain. Specimen: PBMCs. This TCR came from a woman aged 70-85 years in good health and CMV-seropositive. The CDR3 DNA is TGTGCCAGCAGCCAAGTCGGCACGGGTGGGGATACGCAGTATTTT. This encodes CASSQVGTGGDTQYF.